These 11 T cell receptor beta chains came from one sample sequenced in a study of control samples from healthy donors and cancer patients. Sequencing used immunoSEQ multiplex PCR; TCRdb keeps in-frame clones, though not all of them. The sample contains some 51,000 clones, 90% to 96% of which appear only once. The sequencing input was blood. These receptors came from a woman aged 18-29 years in good health.

V is TRBV29-1 and J is TRBJ1-2; D is uncertain. V was clipped by 7 bases and J by 0 bases, with 9 bases between them. Germline values: CDR1 SQVTM, CDR2 ANQGSEA. The CDR3 is 12 residues long. CDR3 in DNA: TGCAGCGGAGAACAGACTAACTATGGCTACACCTTC. Translated: CSGEQTNYGYTF.

This chain links TRBV6-2 or TRBV6-3 with TRBJ2-7; D gene unclear. The CDR3 length is 16 residues. The V gene lost 4 bases and the J gene lost 4 bases, with 20 bases spanning the gap. CDR1 and CDR2 (germline): MNHEY, SVGEGT. In nucleotides, the CDR3 is TGTGCCAGCAGTTCCCTTCTGGTGCAATCCAAATACGAGCAGTACTTC. Residues: CASSSLLVQSKYEQYF.

The chain recombines TRBV5-4 with TRBJ2-7; TRBD1 matches 11 bases. The CDR3 covers 15 residues. J gave up 0 bases and V 5 bases, and 4 bases lay outside the gene matches. Germline V gene sequence: CDR1 SGHNT, CDR2 YYREEE (reference sequence). The CDR3 nucleotides read TGTGCCAGCAGACCCGGGACAGGGGGCTCCTACGAGCAGTACTTC. It yields the protein CASRPGTGGSYEQYF.

This chain links TRBV18 with TRBJ2-1, with D possibly being TRBD1 (6 bases). The germline V gene encodes CDR1 KGHSH and CDR2 LQKENI. This CDR3 is built from 12 residues. Trimming removed 5 bases from V and 9 bases from J, with 11 bases in between. The CDR3 is CASSSQGSEQFF. The CDR3 DNA follows: TGTGCCAGCTCATCACAGGGTAGTGAGCAGTTCTTC.

This clone has a single count. The V call is TRBV2, the J call TRBJ1-4; D is unclear. Deletions cut 4 bases from V and 8 bases from J, with 17 bases between. This CDR3 spans 15 amino acids. Germline CDR1 SNHLY, CDR2 FYNNEI. CDR3 residues: CASSGGFPVIEKLFF. CDR3 in DNA: TGTGCCAGCAGTGGGGGATTTCCTGTGATCGAAAAACTGTTTTTT.

The chain carries TRBV15 and TRBJ2-7; TRBD1 is a possible D gene (5 bases). V was pared by 0 bases and J by 6 bases, with 15 bases between. CDR3 length: 15 residues. Germline values: CDR1 LNHNV, CDR2 YYDKDF (reference sequence). CDR3 nucleotide sequence: TGTGCCACCAGCAGAGATCCCCCGGGTAGGGGCGAGCAGTACTTC. Translating it yields CATSRDPPGRGEQYF.

This chain joins TRBV3-1 (or the pseudogene TRBV3-2) and TRBJ2-3; 8 nucleotides line up with TRBD2. V gave up 3 bases and J gave up 4 bases; unmatched junction bases: 9. Germline V gene lookup returns CDR1 LGHDT and CDR2 YNNKEL (reference sequence). The CDR3 sequence is 16 residues long. The CDR3 sequence is CASSQTSGGLSDTQYF. CDR3 in DNA: TGTGCCAGCAGCCAGACATCGGGGGGGCTGTCAGATACGCAGTATTTT.

V gene TRBV5-1 combines with J gene TRBJ1-1; TRBD1 might be the D (6 bases). The germline V gene encodes CDR1 SGHRS and CDR2 YFSETQ. V shed 4 bases and J shed 0 bases, with 10 bases lying between them. The CDR3 spans 14 residues. The CDR3 region has the DNA TGCGCCAGCAGCGTCTCAGGGGTGAACACTGAAGCTTTCTTT. Its protein is CASSVSGVNTEAFF.

The chain joins TRBV5-8 to TRBJ1-4, with D uncertain. The CDR3 extends over 15 amino acids. CDR1 is SGHTS, CDR2 YDEGEE, per germline. V dropped 0 bases and J dropped 4 bases, with 10 bases sitting between them. The CDR3 coding sequence is TGTGCCAGCAGCTTGGATCCGGTACTTAATGAAAAACTGTTTTTT. Protein: CASSLDPVLNEKLFF.

The rearrangement links TRBV2 to TRBJ2-7, with TRBD1 as a possible D gene (5 bases). This CDR3 has 12 amino acids. Germline assignment: CDR1 SNHLY and CDR2 FYNNEI. The V gene lost 5 bases and the J gene lost 4 bases, with 9 bases spanning the gap. The CDR3 region has the DNA TGTGCCAGCAGTCTGCAGGGTTACGAGCAGTACTTC. Translation: CASSLQGYEQYF.

This chain connects TRBV19 to TRBJ1-1; D remains unclear. V lost 3 bases and J lost 3, with 20 bases in between. Per germline, CDR1 LNHDA and CDR2 SQIVND (reference sequence). This CDR3 is built from 17 residues. The CDR3 coding sequence is TGTGCCAGTAGTATTGTGGGTAAGCCCAAAACGGACACTGAAGCTTTCTTT. Translated: CASSIVGKPKTDTEAFF. The full variable domain, rest sourced from reference TRBV19 and TRBJ1-1, is DGGITQSPKYLFRKEGQNVTLSCEQNLNHDAMYWYRQDPGQGLRLIYYSQIVNDFQKGDIAEGYSVSREKKESFPLTVTSAQKNPTAFYLCASSIVGKPKTDTEAFFGQGTRLTVV.